Listed below are T cell receptor beta chains from one sample, sequenced in a study of OX40 agonist ivuxolimab in advanced cancers. Profiled with immunoSEQ multiplex PCR; TCRdb holds only in-frame clones, not every one. Found here are 55,000 to 70,000 clones, around four fifths of them singletons; the top ten hold less than 4%. This material consisted of CD4+ or CD8+ T cells sorted from blood, taken in a trial of the OX40 agonist ivuxolimab. All receptors come from an adult with an advanced solid tumor such as melanoma, head and neck, liver or kidney cancer. Each CDR3 is given with its conserved first and last residue.

cdr3_aa j_call v_call
CASSELIGNTGELFF TRBJ2-2 TRBV2
CASSPNSHEKLFF TRBJ1-4 TRBV18
CASIEAGYGYTF TRBJ1-2 TRBV28
CASSIDDGGLREQYF TRBJ2-7 TRBV19
CASSARDRGAYGYTF TRBJ1-2 TRBV5-6
CASSKGGAEGQPQHF TRBJ1-5 TRBV5-4
CSVESRSGNYGYTF TRBJ1-2 TRBV29-1
CAWSVSGPGGEKLFF TRBJ1-4 TRBV30
CASSLQVYGYTF TRBJ1-2 TRBV7-9
CSVGRVNTEAFF TRBJ1-1 TRBV29-1